This T cell receptor (beta chain) comes out of a study of monozygotic twins with inflammatory bowel disease (dated by TCRdb to between 2018 and 2020). General notes on the study: In total, 28 monozygotic twin pairs made up the full study: 19 Danish pairs, all IBD-discordant, plus nine German pairs, of which four were IBD-concordant and five were IBD-discordant. Each individual had, on average, about 151 000 unique TCRalpha sequences and 181 000 unique TCRbeta sequences available for analysis. The search for disease-associated traits relied mainly on comparing IBD patients with their genetically identical healthy co-twins within discordant pairs. What the study reported, not specific to this receptor: The results gave no support for a single strong signal or clonotype linked to IBD. No difference in repertoire similarity was observed between concordant and discordant twins, possibly owing to limited statistical power. Because patients received different immunosuppressive treatments, the repertoires may have picked up extra background noise and variability between individuals. Fewer clonotypes were shared with other individuals by IBD patients than by healthy twins, most markedly in patients showing signs of disease activity. Measured by the inverse Simpson index, TCRbeta repertoire diversity was lower in IBD patients than in their healthy co-twins. The analysis was unable to tell apart different T cell subtypes.

From each donor, an approximately 2.5 ml peripheral blood sample was collected into PAXgene tubes and kept at -80 degrees C. Without any T cell sorting, total RNA was extracted from whole blood using the PAXgene blood miRNA kit on an automated QIAcube. Peripheral blood from monozygotic twin pairs who were concordant or discordant for inflammatory bowel disease underwent deep TCRalpha and TCRbeta repertoire profiling using unique molecular barcoding. Smoking habits were recorded for all twin pairs, and individuals were classified as current, former or never smokers. To prepare the library, 5' RACE was applied. Each TCR library was prepared from 3,500 to 4,500 ng of total RNA. For each sample, cDNA synthesis with SMARTScribe reverse transcriptase was split into eight separate reactions. Unique molecular identifiers containing a 6-nucleotide sample barcode were introduced through template switching during cDNA synthesis. Amplification of TCRalpha and TCRbeta cDNA involved two nested PCRs of around 15 and 9 cycles, and each PCR was followed by bead purification. Before amplification, the cDNA was both treated with uracil DNA-glycosylase and purified with the QIAquick PCR purification kit. In the second PCR, Illumina TruSeq-compatible adapters and sample-specific barcodes were added. TapeStation and Qubit were used to check library quality and concentration, and roughly 4.6 ng of each library was pooled. The pooled libraries were sequenced with 2 x 100 bp reads and custom sequencing primers on an Illumina HiSeq2500 single-index Rapid Run. The study's own analysis went as follows. MiGEC version 1.2.6 was used for UMI-based consensus assembly to correct PCR and sequencing errors. MiXCR version 2.1.1 was used for V(D)J alignment, clonotype assembly and CDR3 extraction. Normalisation of gene usage, clonotype sharing and MAIT/NKT TCR abundance was achieved by analysing the top 1000, 10 000 and 20 000 clonotypes per sample. Diversity was computed as the inverse Simpson index with the vegan R package after downsampling to 27 000 UMIs. Paired Mann-Whitney U tests on discordant twin pairs were used, with Benjamini-Hochberg multiple-testing correction. The reads underwent TCRdb reprocessing, giving one record for each CDR3 protein sequence and no DNA. TCRdb, not the authors, supplied the V and J calls. The sample's table lists a count of a few hundred thousand distinct CDR3 sequences. The ten top clones hold 2.4% of the sample.

Remarks on this clonotype: What this receptor recognizes is not known.

From a lookup of the germline V gene, CDR1 and CDR2 are LGHNA and YSLEER. The CDR3 measures 13 amino acids from cysteine to phenylalanine. Only the protein is available. The source of this sequence is a human donor with ulcerative colitis or Crohn's disease, or a healthy co-twin of an affected twin (not recorded which). The sequence is built from TRBV4-3 and TRBJ2-7. Sequenced sample: blood. The CDR3 region has the sequence CASSQIGVNEQYF.